Sequencing of this T cell receptor beta chain was carried out in a study of vaccination and CD4 T cells after COVID-19. In the study overall: Median time from second vaccine dose to sampling was roughly 76 days (14 to 241).

To note about this clonotype: What it binds is unknown.

Study-level findings and limits: The rise in median SARS-CoV-2-reactive clonotypes, from roughly 21 to 40, was not significant.

Dates of positive PCR ran from March to December 2020, before US Alpha, Beta and Delta variants. TCRdb reprocessed the PCR reads via MiXCR and lists one record per CDR3 protein. Here the sample spans tens of thousands of distinct CDR3 sequences, around 49% being singletons. The germline CDR1 and CDR2 sequences are KGHDR and SFDVKD. The CDR3 covers 13 residues. Germline trimming cut 4 bases from V and 9 bases from J; bases unmatched to any gene: 4. The chain carries TRBV24-1 and TRBJ2-4, with 8 bases fitting TRBD2. Sequenced here: CD4+ T cells from blood, sampled before SARS-CoV-2 vaccination. The receptor was derived from a human donor who had recovered from COVID-19. This CDR3 reads CATSESGGGIQYF. CDR3 sequence (DNA): TGTGCCACCAGTGAGTCGGGGGGGGGCATTCAGTACTTC.